These T cell receptor beta chains were read from a single sample in a study of blood T cell repertoires in COVID-19. Generated by immunoSEQ multiplex PCR, the TCRdb table keeps only in-frame clones and is missing some. Of approximately 500,000 clones in the sample, about 89% were seen once. The sequencing sample was made of peripheral blood. These receptors originate from a woman between 45 and 60 years old with COVID-19, enrolled during active disease. Each CDR3 is given without its conserved first and last residue. The D gene is left open where the match is weak.

d_call j_call v_call cdr3_length cdr3_aa
NA TRBJ2-5 TRBV7-2 11 ASSSPVQETQY
NA TRBJ1-1 TRBV10-1 11 ASSLTENTEAF
TRBD2 TRBJ2-1 TRBV27 13 ASSLFSGGVGEQF
TRBD1 TRBJ1-2 TRBV19 16 ASSIRDRGPSYNYGYT
NA TRBJ1-5 TRBV2 12 ASSEVVPGQPQH
NA TRBJ2-3 TRBV4-1 14 ASSQVRGAGADTQY
TRBD1 TRBJ1-1 TRBV28 12 ASSFQGENTEAF
TRBD1 TRBJ1-4 TRBV6-5 12 ASSWTGVAEKLF
NA TRBJ1-3 TRBV7-9 13 ASSFGDISGNTIY
NA TRBJ1-5 TRBV2 11 ASRTAGYQPQH
NA TRBJ2-7 TRBV27 15 ASSPLLRGQGSYEQY
NA TRBJ1-6 TRBV3-1/TRBV3-2 12 ASSPSVRDSPLH
NA TRBJ1-3 TRBV13 10 ASSSQGHTIY
NA TRBJ1-1 TRBV3-1/TRBV3-2 10 ASSLIHTEAF
NA TRBJ1-2 TRBV21-1 17 ASSPLHAQPTSANYGYT
NA TRBJ1-3 TRBV7-2 13 ASSLGAGSGNTIY
TRBD2 TRBJ2-3 TRBV9 14 ASGTGLAGGTDTQY
TRBD2 TRBJ2-7 TRBV11-2 13 ASSLGASGAYEQY